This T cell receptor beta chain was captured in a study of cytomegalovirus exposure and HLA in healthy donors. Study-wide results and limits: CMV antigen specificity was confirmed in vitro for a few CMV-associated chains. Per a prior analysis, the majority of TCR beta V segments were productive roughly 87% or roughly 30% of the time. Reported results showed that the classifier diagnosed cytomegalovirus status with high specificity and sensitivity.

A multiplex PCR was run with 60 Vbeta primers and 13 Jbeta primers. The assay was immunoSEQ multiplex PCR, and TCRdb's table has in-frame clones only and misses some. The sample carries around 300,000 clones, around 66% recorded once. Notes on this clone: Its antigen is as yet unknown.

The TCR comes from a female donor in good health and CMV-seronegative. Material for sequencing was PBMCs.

CDR3 residues: CASSQVGLAGGYEQYF. Written as DNA, the CDR3 is TGCGCCAGCAGCCAAGTTGGTCTAGCGGGAGGCTACGAGCAGTACTTC. V gene TRBV4-1 combines with J gene TRBJ2-7, with 11 bases matching TRBD2. This CDR3 is built from 16 residues. Looked up from germline, CDR1 is MGHRA and CDR2 is YSYEKL. V gave up 1 base and J gave up 3 bases; unmatched junction bases: 5.